The table lists the clone carrying this TCR beta chain with a few counts. Libraries were prepared by immunoSEQ multiplex PCR; TCRdb keeps only in-frame clonotypes and omits some of them. This sample carries 100,000 to 150,000 clones, 75% to 95% of them seen once, and the ten largest clones take 1.9%. The germline V gene encodes CDR1 LGHNT and CDR2 FRNRAP. Deletions cut 2 bases from V and 6 bases from J, with 13 bases between. CDR3 length: 14 amino acids. The sample originates from a study of T cell responses to AZD1222 COVID-19 vaccine. The rearrangement joins TRBV12-5 to TRBJ1-2; D unclear. The specimen comprised peripheral blood, sampled 28 days after the second AZD1222 dose. The sequence was obtained from an adult who received the AZD1222 COVID-19 vaccine. The CDR3 coding sequence is TGTGCTAGTGGTTTGTTGGGCCCGAGGAATGGCTACACCTTC. Its protein is CASGLLGPRNGYTF.